The rows below give T cell receptor beta chains drawn from one sample of a study of T cell responses to AZD1222 COVID-19 vaccine. Profiled with immunoSEQ multiplex PCR; TCRdb holds only in-frame clones, not every one. The sample has 140,000 or so clones, 80% to 90% seen once. Sequencing was performed on peripheral blood, taken on day 0 of AZD1222 vaccination. These receptor sequences come from an adult in good health. Each CDR3 is given with its conserved first and last residue. The D gene is left open where the match is weak. Expanded clones get a size class; other rows say once, few or many, or leave the size out.

v_call,j_call,clone_size,d_call,cdr3_nt,cdr3_aa
TRBV6-2/TRBV6-3,TRBJ2-1,NA,TRBD1,TGTGCCAGCAGCGACAGGGGGTCCCAGTTCTTC,CASSDRGSQFF
TRBV27,TRBJ2-5,NA,TRBD2,TGTGCCAGCAGTTTATTACTAGCGGGGGGCCCGTACCAAGAGACCCAGTACTTC,CASSLLLAGGPYQETQYF
TRBV7-2,TRBJ2-7,NA,NA,TGTGCCAGCAGCTTAGCTAGCGGAAATTCCTACGAGCAGTACTTC,CASSLASGNSYEQYF
TRBV13,TRBJ2-2,NA,NA,TGTGCCAGCAGCCGCCGAGTAGCGAACACCGGGGAGCTGTTTTTT,CASSRRVANTGELFF
TRBV4-2,TRBJ1-1,NA,NA,TGTGCCAGCAGCCGAGAGACATTGGACACTGAAGCTTTCTTT,CASSRETLDTEAFF
TRBV11-2,TRBJ2-1,NA,TRBD2,TGTGCCAGCAGCGAGAACCGGGGGGGCAGTGAGCAGTTCTTC,CASSENRGGSEQFF
TRBV9,TRBJ1-2,NA,NA,TGTGCCAGCAGCAGAGTCGGACAGCGAGCGAACTATGGCTACACCTTC,CASSRVGQRANYGYTF
TRBV18,TRBJ1-5,NA,TRBD1,TGTGCCAGCTCACAACCGGGACAGGGAACAAACCAGCCCCAGCATTTT,CASSQPGQGTNQPQHF
TRBV27,TRBJ2-7,NA,NA,TGTGCCAGCAGTTTTTTGGGGTATGGTTACGAGCAGTACTTC,CASSFLGYGYEQYF
TRBV27,TRBJ2-7,NA,NA,TGTGCCAGCAGTTTTGGCGGCAGCAGTTACGAGCAGTACTTC,CASSFGGSSYEQYF
TRBV5-1,TRBJ2-1,NA,TRBD2,TGCGCCAGCAGCGGAGGTATAGCGGGCAATGAGCAGTTCTTC,CASSGGIAGNEQFF
TRBV19,TRBJ2-2,NA,NA,TGTGCCAGTAGTATAGATCGAATCGGCAGGACGAACACCGGGGAGCTGTTTTTT,CASSIDRIGRTNTGELFF
TRBV4-1,TRBJ2-2,NA,TRBD2,TGCGCCAGCAGCCGGACTAGCGGGGAATCAAACACCGGGGAGCTGTTTTTT,CASSRTSGESNTGELFF
TRBV5-4,TRBJ2-3,NA,NA,TGTGCCAGCAGCTTGGGAAGCGGTTTGGGCACAGATACGCAGTATTTT,CASSLGSGLGTDTQYF
TRBV6-1,TRBJ1-5,NA,NA,TGTGCCAGCAGTGATTTGTGGGATCAGCCCCAGCATTTT,CASSDLWDQPQHF
TRBV18,TRBJ2-5,NA,NA,TGTGCCAGCTCACCACCGTCGGGCAGGCCTCGTTACGAGACCCAGTACTTC,CASSPPSGRPRYETQYF
TRBV28,TRBJ2-1,NA,TRBD2,TGTGCCAGCAGATCGACCGGGACTAGCGGGAGGCCCAATGAGCAGTTCTTC,CASRSTGTSGRPNEQFF
TRBV7-9,TRBJ1-1,NA,TRBD1,TGTGCCAGCAGCTTAGTGGGCTGGACAGGTAATCGAGCTGAAGCTTTCTTT,CASSLVGWTGNRAEAFF
TRBV6-5,TRBJ2-1,NA,NA,TGTGCCAGCTTAAGCCTAGGGGAGCAGTTCTTC,CASLSLGEQFF
TRBV9,TRBJ2-7,NA,NA,TGTGCCAGCAGCGTAGGTGGCGTCGACTTTGAAGAGCAGTACTTC,CASSVGGVDFEEQYF
TRBV7-3,TRBJ2-3,once,TRBD1,TGTGCCAGCAGCTTACCCCCGGGACAGACAAAGTATTTT,CASSLPPGQTKYF
TRBV5-1,TRBJ2-7,NA,NA,TGCGCCAGCAGCGAATTTCCGACAGCTCCCTACGAGCAGTACTTC,CASSEFPTAPYEQYF
TRBV6-5,TRBJ1-3,NA,NA,TGTGCCAGCTCCGCGTGGGACTCTGGAAACACCATATATTTT,CASSAWDSGNTIYF
TRBV12-3/TRBV12-4,TRBJ1-2,few,NA,TGTGCCAGCAGCATAGGGGGTTCGAATGGCTACACCTTC,CASSIGGSNGYTF
TRBV27,TRBJ1-5,NA,NA,TGTGCCAGCAGTTTCTCGGGATATCAGCCCCAGCATTTT,CASSFSGYQPQHF
TRBV2,TRBJ1-1,NA,NA,TGTGCCAGCAGTGCGCAGGGGTACACTGAAGCTTTCTTT,CASSAQGYTEAFF
TRBV10-2,TRBJ1-3,NA,NA,TGCGCCAGCAAGATGGCAGGGACTGGAAACACCATATATTTT,CASKMAGTGNTIYF
TRBV7-8,TRBJ2-1,NA,NA,TGTGCCAGCAGCTTAGAGGTCCTGAGCTCCTACAATGAGCAGTTCTTC,CASSLEVLSSYNEQFF
TRBV5-1,TRBJ1-1,NA,NA,TGCGCCAGCAGCTTGGGCTGGCAGTCCATGAACACTGAAGCTTTCTTT,CASSLGWQSMNTEAFF
TRBV29-1,TRBJ2-1,NA,TRBD2,TGCAGCGTTCTCGATAGCGGGAGCTCCTACAATGAGCAGTTCTTC,CSVLDSGSSYNEQFF
TRBV3-1/TRBV3-2,TRBJ1-5,NA,NA,TGTGCCAGCAGCCAAGATTTTACCAATCAGCCCCAGCATTTT,CASSQDFTNQPQHF
TRBV5-4,TRBJ1-1,once,TRBD1,TGTGCCAGCAGCCTGACAGGGGGTATTGCTGAAGCTTTCTTT,CASSLTGGIAEAFF
TRBV19,TRBJ1-2,NA,NA,TGTGCCAGTAGTATTTATGGTGACTATGGCTACACCTTC,CASSIYGDYGYTF
TRBV6-5,TRBJ2-7,once,NA,TGTGCCAGCAGTTATAGCCCCGAAGCTTACGAGCAGTACTTC,CASSYSPEAYEQYF
TRBV12-5,TRBJ2-1,NA,NA,TGTGCTAGTGGCCAAGGGACCTACAATGAGCAGTTCTTC,CASGQGTYNEQFF
TRBV18,TRBJ1-1,once,NA,TGTGCCAGCTCACCACCGAATGGGAAGAACACTGAAGCTTTCTTT,CASSPPNGKNTEAFF
TRBV30,TRBJ2-7,NA,NA,TGTGCCTGGTCTAAGCACGGCTACGAGCAGTACTTC,CAWSKHGYEQYF
TRBV14,TRBJ2-3,NA,TRBD2,TGTGCCAGCAGCCAAAAACCGGGACTAGCGGCCCGGGATACGCAGTATTTT,CASSQKPGLAARDTQYF
TRBV3-1/TRBV3-2,TRBJ2-1,NA,NA,TGTGCCAGCAGCCAAGATAGAGGGCGGGGACCGAGGAATGAGCAGTTCTTC,CASSQDRGRGPRNEQFF
TRBV15,TRBJ2-2,NA,NA,TGTGCCACCAGTCCAGGTGCCACCGGGGAGCTGTTTTTT,CATSPGATGELFF
TRBV5-5,TRBJ2-5,NA,NA,TGTGCCAGCAGCGCCCTGGTGGGGCAGGGAGAGACCCAGTACTTC,CASSALVGQGETQYF
TRBV6-5,TRBJ1-1,NA,NA,TGTGCCAGCAGATTACCTGGCGGGAACACTGAAGCTTTCTTT,CASRLPGGNTEAFF
TRBV27,TRBJ1-1,NA,TRBD1,TGTGCCAGCAGTTTAAGGGGGCTGGCTTTTGAAGCTTTCTTT,CASSLRGLAFEAFF
TRBV7-9,TRBJ1-2,NA,NA,TGTGCCAGCAGGCCCGAGGGGGGGTTGGACTATGGCTACACCTTC,CASRPEGGLDYGYTF
TRBV5-5,TRBJ1-3,once,NA,TGTGCCAGCAGCTTGTTCCCTGCGGGAAATTCTGGAAACACCATATATTTT,CASSLFPAGNSGNTIYF
TRBV5-6,TRBJ2-1,NA,TRBD2,TGTGCCAGCAGCTTGGCCGCTGGCGGGGGAGGGTCCTACAATGAGCAGTTCTTC,CASSLAAGGGGSYNEQFF
TRBV12-3/TRBV12-4,TRBJ2-5,NA,NA,TGTGCCAGCAGTTCACTAGAGACCCAGTACTTC,CASSSLETQYF
TRBV2,TRBJ1-5,NA,NA,TGTGCCAGCAGGAGGATCCGCAATCAGCCCCAGCATTTT,CASRRIRNQPQHF